These T cell receptor beta chains were read from a single sample in a study of blood T cell repertoires in COVID-19. Libraries were prepared by immunoSEQ multiplex PCR; TCRdb keeps only in-frame clonotypes and omits some of them. Here the sample spans about 28,000 clones, about 90% being singletons. The material sequenced was peripheral blood. All receptors come from a human donor in a cohort sampled during active COVID-19. CDR3s include the opening cysteine and the closing phenylalanine or tryptophan. The D gene is left open where the match is weak. Only part of the rows carry a size: once, few, many, or a class if the clone is expanded.

d_call	clone_size	v_call	j_call	cdr3_length	cdr3_aa	cdr3_nt
.	.	TRBV7-3	TRBJ2-2	13	CASSLTSTGELFF	TGTGCCAGCAGCTTAACTAGCACCGGGGAGCTGTTTTTT
.	.	TRBV30	TRBJ2-6	15	CAWSVRQSGANVLTF	TGTGCCTGGAGTGTGAGACAATCTGGGGCCAACGTCCTGACTTTC
TRBD1	.	TRBV3-1/TRBV3-2	TRBJ1-5	17	CASSQDQTGFGNQPQHF	TGTGCCAGCAGCCAGGATCAGACAGGGTTTGGCAATCAGCCCCAGCATTTT
.	.	TRBV10-3	TRBJ2-1	13	CAISETRDNEQFF	TGTGCCATCAGCGAAACTAGGGACAATGAGCAGTTCTTC
.	.	TRBV30	TRBJ1-5	15	CAWSHRNSLNQPQHF	TGTGCCTGGAGTCACAGGAACAGTCTTAATCAGCCCCAGCATTTT
TRBD2	.	TRBV6-6	TRBJ2-1	16	CASRGPSGGFYNEQFF	TGTGCCAGCAGAGGTCCTAGCGGGGGATTCTACAATGAGCAGTTCTTC
TRBD1	.	TRBV4-2	TRBJ1-6	15	CASSRSGTGNSPLHF	TGTGCCAGCAGCCGCTCGGGGACAGGGAATTCACCCCTCCACTTT
.	.	TRBV7-6	TRBJ1-2	13	CASSTTVNYGYTF	TGTGCCAGCAGCACGACAGTTAACTATGGCTACACCTTC
.	.	TRBV7-9	TRBJ2-7	12	CASSSPHPGQYF	TGTGCCAGCAGCTCGCCGCACCCGGGGCAGTACTTC
TRBD2	few	TRBV4-1	TRBJ2-1	15	CASRRTSGFYNEQFF	TGCGCCAGCAGGAGGACTAGCGGTTTTTACAATGAGCAGTTCTTC
TRBD2	.	TRBV2	TRBJ2-7	15	CASRLSSGKSYEQYF	TGTGCCAGCAGATTAAGTAGCGGGAAGTCCTACGAGCAGTACTTC
.	.	TRBV18	TRBJ1-3	14	CASSQDSSGNTIYF	TGTGCCAGCTCCCAGGACAGCTCTGGAAACACCATATATTTT
TRBD1	.	TRBV12-3/TRBV12-4	TRBJ2-5	13	CASSSSRQGTQYF	TGTGCCAGCAGTTCCTCCAGACAGGGGACCCAGTACTTC
.	.	TRBV18	TRBJ2-7	12	CASSPKGDEQYF	TGTGCCAGCTCACCGAAAGGGGACGAGCAGTACTTC
TRBD1	.	TRBV25-1	TRBJ1-1	17	CASSATGGGVFSTEAFF	TGTGCCAGCAGTGCGACAGGGGGGGGCGTGTTTTCTACTGAAGCTTTCTTT
.	once	TRBV20-1	TRBJ1-2	14	CSASQTGWDYGYTF	TGCAGTGCTAGTCAGACCGGGTGGGACTATGGCTACACCTTC
.	.	TRBV5-4	TRBJ1-2	13	CASRRWSNYGYTF	TGTGCCTCGAGGCGGTGGTCTAACTATGGCTACACCTTC
.	medium-sized	TRBV5-4	TRBJ2-4	13	CASTTSAKNIQYF	TGTGCCAGCACCACATCAGCCAAAAACATTCAGTACTTC
TRBD2	.	TRBV11-2	TRBJ2-7	13	CASSPSGSYEQYF	TGTGCCAGCAGCCCTAGCGGTTCCTACGAGCAGTACTTC
.	.	TRBV6-5	TRBJ2-7	12	CASRNRAGEQYF	TGTGCCAGCAGGAACAGGGCGGGCGAGCAGTACTTC
TRBD1	.	TRBV29-1	TRBJ1-1	12	CSGTTGVSEAFF	TGCAGCGGAACCACAGGGGTCTCCGAAGCTTTCTTT
.	.	TRBV5-8	TRBJ1-5	17	CASSPRGGIGGNQPQHF	TGTGCCAGCAGCCCCAGGGGAGGGATCGGTGGCAATCAGCCCCAGCATTTT
.	once	TRBV29-1	TRBJ2-1	13	CSVEFGGYNEQFF	TGCAGCGTTGAGTTTGGAGGGTACAATGAGCAGTTCTTC
.	.	TRBV7-6	TRBJ2-5	15	CASSLVAVNSGTQYF	TGTGCCAGCAGCTTGGTAGCGGTAAACTCTGGGACCCAGTACTTC
TRBD1	.	TRBV13	TRBJ1-6	15	CASSARQGLNSPLHF	TGTGCCAGCAGCGCCCGACAGGGTTTGAATTCACCCCTCCACTTT
.	.	TRBV5-1	TRBJ2-5	15	CATTLNGLFQETQYF	TGCGCCACCACATTAAACGGACTCTTCCAAGAGACCCAGTACTTC
.	.	TRBV29-1	TRBJ2-3	13	CSVVFLQGDTQYF	TGCAGCGTTGTTTTTCTCCAGGGGGATACGCAGTATTTT
.	few	TRBV5-1	TRBJ2-2	15	CASSFTEYHTGELFF	TGCGCCAGCAGCTTTACAGAGTATCACACCGGGGAGCTGTTTTTT
TRBD1	once	TRBV7-8	TRBJ2-7	14	CASSSGQGLYEQYF	TGTGCCAGCAGCTCGGGACAGGGGCTGTACGAGCAGTACTTC
.	.	TRBV7-7	TRBJ2-2	12	CASSSSSGELFF	TGTGCCAGCAGTTCCTCCTCCGGGGAGCTGTTTTTT
TRBD2	.	TRBV14	TRBJ2-1	15	CASSHPAGGYNEQFF	TGTGCCAGCAGCCACCCAGCGGGGGGCTACAATGAGCAGTTCTTC
.	.	TRBV18	TRBJ1-1	13	CASSSTGNTEAFF	TGTGCCAGCTCATCCACAGGGAACACTGAAGCTTTCTTT
.	.	TRBV25-1	TRBJ2-3	13	CASSEWEEDTQYF	TGTGCCAGCAGTGAATGGGAGGAAGATACGCAGTATTTT
.	.	TRBV7-2	TRBJ2-3	14	CASGKGLNTDTQYF	TGTGCCAGCGGGAAGGGACTTAACACAGATACGCAGTATTTT
.	.	TRBV7-6	TRBJ2-7	12	CASSSGTYEQYF	TGTGCCAGCAGCTCAGGGACCTACGAGCAGTACTTC
.	.	TRBV6-1	TRBJ1-2	13	CASSERQDYGYTF	TGTGCCAGCAGTGAAAGACAGGACTATGGCTACACCTTC
.	.	TRBV7-8	TRBJ2-3	15	CASSHPGTYTDTQYF	TGTGCCAGCAGCCATCCCGGGACTTACACAGATACGCAGTATTTT
TRBD2	.	TRBV5-8	TRBJ2-3	18	CASSFRTSGMGSTDTQYF	TGTGCCAGCAGCTTCAGGACTAGCGGGATGGGGAGCACAGATACGCAGTATTTT
.	.	TRBV25-1	TRBJ1-5	14	CASSEEAYNQPQHF	TGTGCCAGCAGTGAGGAGGCGTACAATCAGCCCCAGCATTTT
.	.	TRBV7-9	TRBJ1-2	12	CASSSNSYGYTF	TGTGCCAGCAGCTCGAACAGCTATGGCTACACCTTC
TRBD1	.	TRBV3-1/TRBV3-2	TRBJ1-2	14	CASSRGTGDYGYTF	TGTGCCAGCAGCCGCGGGACAGGGGACTATGGCTACACCTTC
TRBD2	.	TRBV10-3	TRBJ2-1	15	CAISGGLAAYNEQFF	TGTGCCATCAGTGGGGGACTAGCGGCCTACAATGAGCAGTTCTTC
TRBD1	.	TRBV7-9	TRBJ1-2	14	CASSPLTGTAGYTF	TGTGCCAGCAGCCCGCTCACAGGGACAGCCGGCTACACCTTC
.	.	TRBV10-3	TRBJ2-3	15	CAISAYDSGTDTQYF	TGTGCCATCAGTGCTTACGACTCTGGCACAGATACGCAGTATTTT
TRBD1	.	TRBV6-5	TRBJ2-7	15	CASSYDRASSYEQYF	TGTGCCAGCAGCTATGACAGGGCGAGCTCCTACGAGCAGTACTTC
.	once	TRBV10-1	TRBJ2-1	15	CASSESSGSYNEQFF	TGCGCCAGCAGTGAGTCGAGTGGCTCCTACAATGAGCAGTTCTTC
TRBD1	.	TRBV30	TRBJ1-4	16	CAWSGQGAWTNEKLFF	TGTGCCTGGAGTGGACAGGGGGCTTGGACTAATGAAAAACTGTTTTTT
.	.	TRBV30	TRBJ2-5	14	CAWSWRVTQETQYF	TGTGCCTGGAGTTGGCGGGTCACCCAAGAGACCCAGTACTTC
.	.	TRBV30	TRBJ1-2	14	CAWSLRRAQGGYTF	TGTGCCTGGAGTCTCCGACGGGCCCAGGGAGGCTACACCTTC
TRBD1	.	TRBV11-2	TRBJ1-6	16	CASSSNRDSYNSPLHF	TGTGCCAGCAGCTCCAACCGGGACAGCTATAATTCACCCCTCCACTTT
TRBD1	.	TRBV7-9	TRBJ1-2	18	CASSSSQGQGILVGGYTF	TGTGCCAGCAGCTCCTCGCAGGGACAGGGGATATTGGTGGGAGGCTACACCTTC
TRBD1	.	TRBV24-1	TRBJ1-1	12	CARDSMNTEAFF	TGTGCCAGGGACAGTATGAACACTGAAGCTTTCTTT
TRBD2	.	TRBV5-4	TRBJ2-3	15	CASSLGLAGADTQYF	TGTGCCAGCAGCTTGGGACTAGCGGGTGCAGATACGCAGTATTTT
TRBD1	once	TRBV5-5	TRBJ2-6	18	CASSSTGTGASGANVLTF	TGTGCCAGCAGCTCCACCGGGACAGGGGCCTCTGGGGCCAACGTCCTGACTTTC